This entry lists 2 T cell receptor beta chains sequenced from one sample in a study of tumor T cells in aggressive B-cell lymphoma. The table came from immunoSEQ multiplex PCR; TCRdb's copy has only in-frame clones and leaves some out. The sample contains about 4,000 clones, over 75% of which appear only once. The source material was tumor tissue. These receptors came from an adult with diffuse large B cell lymphoma.

V and J are TRBV18 and TRBJ2-1, with D possibly matching TRBD2 (5 bases). V lost 6 bases, J lost 9 bases, and 12 bases lay in between. The CDR3 covers 12 residues. Germline V lookup: CDR1 KGHSH, CDR2 LQKENI. CDR3 coding DNA: TGTGCCAGCTCTGAACTAGAATTTGAGCAGTTCTTC. Its protein is CASSELEFEQFF.

The chain has TRBV30 and TRBJ2-1; 10 positions match TRBD2. The CDR3 has 14 amino acids. From germline, CDR1 is GTSNPN and CDR2 SVGIG (reference sequence). The V and J ends lost 2 bases and 6 bases, in that order; junction bases with no gene match: 4. In nucleotides, the CDR3 is TGTGCCTGGAGTAGCGGGAGGGTGTCCAATGAGCAGTTCTTC. It translates to CAWSSGRVSNEQFF.